The 18 T cell receptor beta chains below come from one sample, sequenced in a study of T-cell memory formation after mild COVID-19. TCRdb redid the calling of the 5' RACE reads with MiXCR, one entry per CDR3 protein. This sample has around 320,000 distinct CDR3 sequences, with approximately 19% found just once. The specimen was PBMCs or a T cell subset sorted from them (not recorded which). The receptors were gathered from a man aged 18 to 29 who had mild COVID-19 (a few samples of this study predate the infection). Cell type and time point are not known.

The chain has TRBV19 and TRBJ1-1; no definite D call. The CDR3 contains 13 residues. CDR1 and CDR2 (germline): LNHDA, SQIVND (reference sequence). V lost 4 bases, J lost 0 bases, and 6 bases lay in between. The CDR3 spells CASSNSLNTEAFF. CDR3 sequence (DNA): TGTGCCAGTAGTAACAGTTTGAACACTGAAGCTTTCTTT.

The V and J genes are TRBV20-1 and TRBJ2-1; TRBD2 matches 7 bases. Germline V gives CDR1 DFQATT, CDR2 SNEGSKA (reference sequence). The CDR3 contains 14 residues. V was pared by 0 bases and J by 2 bases, with 1 base of the junction left unmatched. DNA for the CDR3: TGCAGTGCTAGAGATGGGGGGGCCTACAATGAGCAGTTCTTC. It codes for CSARDGGAYNEQFF.

This clonotype has more than one count but fewer than ten. This rearrangement joins TRBV20-1 to TRBJ2-5, with 7 bases aligning to TRBD2. Trimming cost V 0 bases and J 2 bases; bases outside gene matches: 12. The CDR3 loop spans 17 amino acids. Per germline, CDR1 DFQATT and CDR2 SNEGSKA (reference sequence). Here the CDR3 DNA reads TGCAGTGCTAGAGATTCGCGGGAGACCCCATTACAAGAGACCCAGTACTTC. Residues: CSARDSRETPLQETQYF.

This clonotype was counted only a few times. This chain joins TRBV30 and TRBJ1-1; 9 bases are a match to TRBD1. CDR3 length equals 14 residues. Germline CDR1 reads GTSNPN; CDR2 reads SVGIG (reference sequence). The V gene end was trimmed by 5 bases and the J gene end by 1 base; junction bases not matched to a gene: 5. The CDR3 DNA reads as TGTGCCTGGGGGACAGGGATAAAGAACACTGAAGCTTTCTTT. This codes for CAWGTGIKNTEAFF.

The chain joins TRBV7-9 to TRBJ2-1; the D is unclear. The V gene's germline CDR1 is SEHNR and CDR2 FQNEAQ (reference sequence). Trimming took off 1 base at V and 8 bases at J, with 12 bases between the two ends. This CDR3 contains 14 residues. CDR3 nucleotides: TGTGCCAGCAGCTTAGGATTCGGCGAGGATGAGCAGTTCTTC. This codes for CASSLGFGEDEQFF.

V is TRBV13 and J is TRBJ2-7; possibly TRBD1 for D (6 bases). This CDR3 spans 15 amino acids. V lost 6 bases to trimming and J lost 1 base, with 16 bases between them. CDR1 and CDR2 from the germline V gene are PRHDT and FYEKMQ (reference sequence). The CDR3 DNA reads as TGTGCCAGCAGAATCGTCACGGACAGATCCTACGAGCAGTACTTC. Protein product: CASRIVTDRSYEQYF.

This clonotype was detected a few times. The V gene is TRBV6-5, the J gene TRBJ2-5, with 10 positions matching TRBD1. CDR1 MNHEY and CDR2 SVGAGI come from the germline V gene. The CDR3 consists of 14 residues. Trimming at V came to 7 bases and at J to 5 bases, leaving 7 bases not matched to a gene. The CDR3 reads CASKPGQGWETQYF. The CDR3 DNA is TGTGCCAGCAAACCGGGACAGGGGTGGGAGACCCAGTACTTC.

This clonotype was seen only a few times. CDR3 sequence: CASRAGSGGYTDTQYF. The CDR3 coding sequence is TGTGCCAGCAGAGCGGGTAGCGGGGGATATACAGATACGCAGTATTTT. This chain connects TRBV3-1 to TRBJ2-3, with 9 nucleotides matching TRBD2. Losses at the gene ends were 6 bases for V and 3 bases for J; bases not matched to a gene: 10. Germline lookup yields CDR1 LGHDT and CDR2 YNNKEL (reference sequence). This CDR3 spans 16 amino acids.

This clonotype was seen a few times. The chain employs TRBV20-1 and TRBJ1-5, with TRBD1 identical over 9 bases. Germline assignment: CDR1 DFQATT and CDR2 SNEGSKA (reference sequence). The V gene end was trimmed by 5 bases and the J gene end by 10 bases; junction bases not matched to a gene: 15. The CDR3 is 15 residues long. The CDR3 region has the DNA TGCAGTGCTGTGTCAACAGGGGGCGCGAGTAGACCCCAGCATTTT. Its translation: CSAVSTGGASRPQHF.

The chain combines TRBV3-1 with TRBJ1-1, with D unclear. CDR1 LGHDT and CDR2 YNNKEL come from the germline V gene (reference sequence). The CDR3 is 14 amino acids. Trimming removed 4 bases at V and 5 bases at J, with 14 bases between. The CDR3 spells CASSPSDGWTEAFF. CDR3 nucleotide sequence: TGTGCCAGCAGCCCCTCGGACGGGTGGACTGAAGCTTTCTTT.

The chain employs TRBV2 and TRBJ2-2; 7 positions agree with TRBD1. Germline V lookup: CDR1 SNHLY, CDR2 FYNNEI. CDR3 size: 14 residues. J gave up 4 bases and V 7 bases, and 6 bases lay outside the gene matches. As DNA, the CDR3 is TGTGCCAGCACCCGACAGGGAAGCACCGGGGAGCTGTTTTTT. Residues: CASTRQGSTGELFF.

The V and J genes are TRBV7-2 and TRBJ2-2; D is perhaps TRBD2 (6 bases). Deletions cut 0 bases from V and 6 bases from J, with 14 bases between. Germline V CDR1 and CDR2: SGHTA, FQGNSA. The CDR3 consists of 16 residues. The CDR3 DNA sequence: TGTGCCAGCAGCTTAGCGGCGGGGATCCCGCCCGGGGAGCTGTTTTTT. It is translated as CASSLAAGIPPGELFF. The full variable domain, its missing parts supplied by reference TRBV7-2 and TRBJ2-2, is GAGVSQSPSNKVTEKGKDVELRCDPISGHTALYWYRQSLGQGLEFLIYFQGNSAPDKSGLPSDRFSAERTGGSVSTLTIQRTQQEDSAVYLCASSLAAGIPPGELFFGEGSRLTVL.

In this sample, this clonotype turned up a few times. The gene calls are TRBV28 and TRBJ2-7, with no clear D. Trimming left V 4 bases short and J 4 bases short, with 17 bases between. CDR1 and CDR2 (germline): MDHEN, SYDVKM. There are 15 residues in the CDR3. The CDR3 nucleotides read TGTGCCAGCAGTTCCCCCCGCCACAGAAGATACGAGCAGTACGTC. This gives the protein CASSSPRHRRYEQYV.

This clonotype showed up just a few times. The rearrangement uses TRBV3-1 and TRBJ1-5; maybe TRBD1 (6 bases). Germline loops: CDR1 LGHDT, CDR2 YNNKEL (reference sequence). Trimming removed 4 bases from V and 7 bases from J, with 14 bases in between. CDR3 size: 14 residues. The CDR3 loop reads CASSLRGNGQPQHF. In DNA form, the CDR3 reads TGTGCCAGCAGCCTCAGGGGTAACGGCCAGCCCCAGCATTTT.

In this sample, this clonotype turned up a few times. The rearrangement uses TRBV7-9 and TRBJ2-7, with unresolved D. The length of the CDR3 is 14 residues. Germline values: CDR1 SEHNR, CDR2 FQNEAQ (reference sequence). V gave up 5 bases and J gave up 5 bases, with 16 bases separating them. CDR3 DNA sequence: TGTGCCAGCAGCCCTGGACCGGCCGGACACGAGCAGTACTTC. Translating gives CASSPGPAGHEQYF.

Within the sample, this clonotype is medium-sized. V and J are TRBV20-1 and TRBJ1-5; no clear D gene. The CDR3 length is 14 residues. Germline values: CDR1 DFQATT, CDR2 SNEGSKA (reference sequence). Trimming removed 0 bases from V and 4 bases from J, with 10 bases in between. CDR3 protein: CSARDLPGNQPQHF. CDR3 DNA sequence: TGCAGTGCTAGAGATTTGCCGGGTAATCAGCCCCAGCATTTT.

This clonotype appeared a few times. The chain links TRBV7-6 to TRBJ2-5; tentatively, D is TRBD2 (7 bases). CDR3 length: 15 amino acids. Germline V lookup: CDR1 SGHVS, CDR2 FNYEAQ. Trimming shortened V by 3 bases and J by 1 base, and 12 bases separated the two germline ends. The CDR3 sequence: CASSFGGGTQETQYF. CDR3 bases: TGTGCCAGCAGCTTTGGCGGGGGCACCCAAGAGACCCAGTACTTC.

The chain uses TRBV30 and TRBJ1-1; D is uncertain. This CDR3 is built from 13 residues. Trimming cost V 2 bases and J 0 bases, with 7 bases left between them. Germline assignment: CDR1 GTSNPN and CDR2 SVGIG (reference sequence). DNA for the CDR3: TGTGCCTGGAGTAACGGCATGAACACTGAAGCTTTCTTT. Translated: CAWSNGMNTEAFF. Combining the CDR3 with reference TRBV30 and TRBJ1-1 gives the whole variable domain SQTIHQWPATLVQPVGSPLSLECTVEGTSNPNLYWYRQAAGRGLQLLFYSVGIGQISSEVPQNLSASRPQDRQFILSSKKLLLSDSGFYLCAWSNGMNTEAFFGQGTRLTVV.